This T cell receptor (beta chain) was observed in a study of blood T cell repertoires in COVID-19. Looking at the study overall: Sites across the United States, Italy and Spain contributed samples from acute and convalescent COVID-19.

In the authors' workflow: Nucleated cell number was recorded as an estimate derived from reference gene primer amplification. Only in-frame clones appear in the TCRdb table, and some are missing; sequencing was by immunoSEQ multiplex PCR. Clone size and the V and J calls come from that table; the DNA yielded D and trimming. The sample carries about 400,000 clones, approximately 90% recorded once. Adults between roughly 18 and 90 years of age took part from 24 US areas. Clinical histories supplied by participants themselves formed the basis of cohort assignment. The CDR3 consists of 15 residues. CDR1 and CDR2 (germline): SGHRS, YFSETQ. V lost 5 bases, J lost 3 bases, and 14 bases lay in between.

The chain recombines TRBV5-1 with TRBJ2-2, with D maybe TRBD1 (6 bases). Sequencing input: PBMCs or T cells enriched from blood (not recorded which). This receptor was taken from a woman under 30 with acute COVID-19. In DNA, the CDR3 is TGCGCCAGCAGGATACAGGGACGGGACACCGGGGAGCTGTTTTTT. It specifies CASRIQGRDTGELFF.